This T cell receptor (beta chain) was sequenced in a study of T cells in Graves' hyperthyroidism and ophthalmopathy. Reasons for excluding patients were uncontrolled infection, other autoimmune disease, pregnancy or lactation. This clonotype occurred many times. Template material for amplifying TCR beta CDR3 regions consisted of RNA transcripts. Primed by the HTBI set, a first-round RT-PCR was run on the TCR CDR3. MiXCR, applied by TCRdb to the multiplex PCR reads, yields one record per CDR3 protein. The table lists 560,000 or so distinct CDR3 sequences, just under 20% of them singletons. Germline CDR1 reads GTSNPN; CDR2 reads SVGIG (reference sequence). The V gene lost 1 base and the J gene lost 8 bases, with 6 bases spanning the gap. CDR3 size: 11 residues.

The genes are TRBV30 and TRBJ2-1; no definite D call. The receptor was isolated from a man aged 35 to 55 with Graves' ophthalmopathy. The material sequenced was blood. CDR3 region: CAWSGAHEQFF. The CDR3 DNA sequence: TGTGCCTGGAGTGGAGCCCATGAGCAGTTCTTC.